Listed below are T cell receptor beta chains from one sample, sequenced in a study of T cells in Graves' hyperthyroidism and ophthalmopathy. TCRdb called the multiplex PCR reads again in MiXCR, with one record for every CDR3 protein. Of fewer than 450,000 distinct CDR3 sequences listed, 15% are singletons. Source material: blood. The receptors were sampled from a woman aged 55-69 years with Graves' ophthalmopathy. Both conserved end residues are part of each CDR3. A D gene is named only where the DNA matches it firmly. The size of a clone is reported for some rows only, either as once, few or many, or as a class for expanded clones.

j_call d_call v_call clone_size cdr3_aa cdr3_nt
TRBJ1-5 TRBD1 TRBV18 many CASSLGQGDNQPQHF TGTGCCAGCTCACTAGGACAGGGAGACAATCAGCCCCAGCATTTT
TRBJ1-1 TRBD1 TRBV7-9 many CASSFSTGVTEAFF TGTGCCAGCAGCTTCTCGACAGGGGTGACTGAAGCTTTCTTT
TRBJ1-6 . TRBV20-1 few CSASNRDIYNSPLHF TGCAGTGCCAGCAACCGGGACATCTATAATTCACCCCTCCACTTT
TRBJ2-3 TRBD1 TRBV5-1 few CASSIGQGATDTQYF TGTGCCAGCAGCATAGGACAGGGGGCCACAGATACGCAGTATTTT
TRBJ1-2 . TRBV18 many CASSPNNDERDYTF TGTGCCAGCTCACCAAACAATGATGAAAGAGACTACACCTTC
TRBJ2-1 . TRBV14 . CASSLHPGQVAFF TGTGCCAGCAGCCTACATCCGGGACAAGTCGCGTTCTTC
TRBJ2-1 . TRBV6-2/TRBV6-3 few CASSPVGGPFASEQFF TGTGCCAGCAGCCCCGTGGGGGGACCCTTTGCAAGTGAGCAGTTCTTC
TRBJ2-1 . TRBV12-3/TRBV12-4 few CASNPGGAGSVHNEQFF TGTGCCAGCAACCCGGGCGGGGCAGGGTCTGTTCACAATGAGCAGTTCTTC
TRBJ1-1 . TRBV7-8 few CASSNPGLQNTEAFF TGTGCCAGCAGCAATCCGGGACTACAGAACACTGAAGCTTTCTTT
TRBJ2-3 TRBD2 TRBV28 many CAGTSGSTDTQYF TGTGCCGGGACTAGCGGGAGCACAGATACGCAGTATTTT
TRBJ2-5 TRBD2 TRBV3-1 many CASSLRGSGIETQYF TGTGCCAGCAGCCTCCGGGGTAGCGGGATAGAGACCCAGTACTTC
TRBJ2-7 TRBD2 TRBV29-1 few CSVVLATTYEQYF TGCAGCGTTGTACTAGCGACAACCTACGAGCAGTACTTC
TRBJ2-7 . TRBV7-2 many CASSRDFAAQYF TGTGCCAGCAGTAGGGACTTCGCCGCGCAGTACTTC
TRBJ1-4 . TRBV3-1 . CASSQLIGEKLFF TGTGCCAGCAGCCAACTGATTGGTGAAAAACTGTTTTTT
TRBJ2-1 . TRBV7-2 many CASSLTPGSSYNEQFF TGTGCCAGCAGCTTAACCCCAGGGAGCTCCTACAATGAGCAGTTCTTC
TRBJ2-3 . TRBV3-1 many CASSQAGERSDTQYF TGTGCCAGCAGCCAAGCAGGGGAGAGGTCAGATACGCAGTATTTT
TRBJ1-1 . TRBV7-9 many CASRGNTEAFF TGTGCCAGCCGAGGGAACACTGAAGCTTTCTTT
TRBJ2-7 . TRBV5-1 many CASSLPSGVQSEQYF TGCGCCAGCAGCTTGCCCTCAGGGGTCCAGAGCGAGCAGTACTTC
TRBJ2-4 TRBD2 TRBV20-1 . CSATTSGVDYDIQYF TGCAGTGCCACGACTAGCGGGGTGGACTATGACATTCAGTACTTC
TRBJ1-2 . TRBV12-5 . CASGLKDGYTF TGTGCTAGTGGTTTGAAGGATGGCTACACCTTC
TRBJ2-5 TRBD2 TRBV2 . CASSGAGGRETQYF TGTGCCAGCAGCGGAGCGGGAGGCCGGGAGACCCAGTACTTC
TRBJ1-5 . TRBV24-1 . CATSGGPSNQPQHF TGTGCCACCAGTGGGGGGCCTAGCAATCAGCCCCAGCATTTT
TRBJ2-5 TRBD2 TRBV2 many CASTGDGRALETQYF TGTGCCAGCACCGGAGACGGGAGGGCCCTAGAGACCCAGTACTTC
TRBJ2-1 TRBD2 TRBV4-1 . CASSLVSGSSYNEQFF TGCGCCAGCAGCCTCGTAAGCGGGAGCTCCTACAATGAGCAGTTCTTC
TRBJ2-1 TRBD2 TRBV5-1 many CASSLYGGEYNEQFF TGCGCCAGCAGCCTATATGGGGGGGAATACAATGAGCAGTTCTTC
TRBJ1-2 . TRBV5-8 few CASRNKLGYGYTF TGTGCCAGCAGAAATAAGTTGGGCTATGGCTACACCTTC
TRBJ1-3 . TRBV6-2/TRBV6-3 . CASSRGLTGGNTIYF TGTGCCAGCAGCCGCGGACTTACGGGCGGAAACACCATATATTTT
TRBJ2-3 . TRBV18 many CASSPSGMSTDTQYF TGTGCCAGCTCACCGTCGGGCATGAGCACAGATACGCAGTATTTT
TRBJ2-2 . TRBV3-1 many CASSRTPDTGELFF TGTGCCAGCAGTCGCACGCCCGACACCGGGGAGCTGTTTTTT
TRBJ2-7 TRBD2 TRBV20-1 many CSARQGLAGGPREQYF TGCAGTGCTAGACAGGGACTAGCGGGAGGGCCTCGGGAGCAGTACTTC
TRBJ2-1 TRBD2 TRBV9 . CASSQGLAGFNEQFF TGTGCCAGCAGTCAGGGACTAGCGGGATTTAATGAGCAGTTCTTC
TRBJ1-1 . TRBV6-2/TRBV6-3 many CASSYSGKRQAFF TGTGCCAGCAGTTACTCAGGGAAGCGACAAGCTTTCTTT